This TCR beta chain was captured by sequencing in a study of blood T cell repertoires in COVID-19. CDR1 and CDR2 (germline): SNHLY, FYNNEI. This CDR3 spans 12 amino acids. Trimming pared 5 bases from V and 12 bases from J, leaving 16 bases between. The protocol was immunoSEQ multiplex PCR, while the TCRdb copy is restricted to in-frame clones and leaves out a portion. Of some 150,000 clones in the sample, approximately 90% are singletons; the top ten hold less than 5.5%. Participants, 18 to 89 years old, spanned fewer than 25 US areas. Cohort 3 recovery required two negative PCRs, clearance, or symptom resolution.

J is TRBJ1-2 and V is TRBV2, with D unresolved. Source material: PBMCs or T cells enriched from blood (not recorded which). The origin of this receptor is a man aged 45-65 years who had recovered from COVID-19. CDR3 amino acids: CASSRSERGDTF. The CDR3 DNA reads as TGTGCCAGCAGTCGGTCGGAACGAGGTGACACCTTC.